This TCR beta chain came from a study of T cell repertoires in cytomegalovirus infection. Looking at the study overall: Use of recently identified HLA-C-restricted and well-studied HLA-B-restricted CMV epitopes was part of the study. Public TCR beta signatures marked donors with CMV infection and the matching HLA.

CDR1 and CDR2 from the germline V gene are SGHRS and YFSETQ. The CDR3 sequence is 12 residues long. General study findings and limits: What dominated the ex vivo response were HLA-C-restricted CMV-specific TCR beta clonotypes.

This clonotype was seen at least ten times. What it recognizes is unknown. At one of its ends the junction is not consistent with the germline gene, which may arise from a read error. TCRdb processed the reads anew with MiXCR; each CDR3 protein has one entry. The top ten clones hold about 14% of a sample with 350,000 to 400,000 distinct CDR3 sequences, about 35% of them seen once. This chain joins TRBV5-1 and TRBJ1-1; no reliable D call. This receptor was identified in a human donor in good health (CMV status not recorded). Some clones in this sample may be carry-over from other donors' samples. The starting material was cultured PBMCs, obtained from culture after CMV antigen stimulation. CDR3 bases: TGCGCCAGCAGCTTGGTCCCCGGGGAGAAGGTCTTT. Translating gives CASSLVPGEKVF.